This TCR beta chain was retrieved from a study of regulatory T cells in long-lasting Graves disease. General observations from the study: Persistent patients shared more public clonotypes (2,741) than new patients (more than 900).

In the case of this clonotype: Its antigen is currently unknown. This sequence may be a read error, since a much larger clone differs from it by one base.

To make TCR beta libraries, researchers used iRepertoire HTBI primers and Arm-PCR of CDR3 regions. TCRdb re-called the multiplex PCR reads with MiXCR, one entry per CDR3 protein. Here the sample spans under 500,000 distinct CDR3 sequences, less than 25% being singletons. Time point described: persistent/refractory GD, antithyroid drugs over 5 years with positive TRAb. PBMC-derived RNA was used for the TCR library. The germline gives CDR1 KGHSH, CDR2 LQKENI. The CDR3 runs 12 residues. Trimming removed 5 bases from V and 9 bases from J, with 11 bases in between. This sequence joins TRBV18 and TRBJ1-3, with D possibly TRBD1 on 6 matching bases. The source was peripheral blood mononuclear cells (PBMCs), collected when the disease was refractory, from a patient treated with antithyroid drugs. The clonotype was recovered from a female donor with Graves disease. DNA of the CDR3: TGTGCCAGCTCATCGGACAGAAGCACCATATATTTT. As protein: CASSSDRSTIYF.